Listed below are T cell receptor beta chains from one sample, sequenced in a study of blood T cell repertoires in COVID-19. Only in-frame clones appear in the TCRdb table, and some are missing; sequencing was by immunoSEQ multiplex PCR. The sample consists of some 400,000 clones, 75% to 90% of them appearing once. Sequencing input: PBMCs or T cells enriched from blood (not recorded which). All receptors derive from a man under 40 who had recovered from COVID-19. The CDR3 runs from the conserved cysteine through the conserved F or W. D genes are given only for firm matches. Clone size is given for some rows only: seen once, a few or many times, or a class if the clone is expanded.

abundance	v_gene	j_gene	d_gene	CDR3aa	CDR3nt
-	TRBV5-1	TRBJ1-2	TRBD1	CASSGRQGWGYTF	TGCGCCAGCAGCGGACGACAGGGTTGGGGCTACACCTTC
-	TRBV5-1	TRBJ2-1	TRBD2	CASSWTSGRDNEQFF	TGCGCCAGCAGCTGGACTAGCGGGAGGGACAATGAGCAGTTCTTC
-	TRBV7-6	TRBJ2-1	-	CASSAIADSYNEQFF	TGTGCCAGCAGCGCGATAGCGGACTCCTACAATGAGCAGTTCTTC
few	TRBV28	TRBJ2-1	-	CASSSGSYNEQFF	TGTGCCAGCAGTTCAGGGTCCTACAATGAGCAGTTCTTC
-	TRBV7-9	TRBJ1-1	-	CASSLIGSEAFF	TGTGCCAGCAGCTTAATCGGGTCTGAAGCTTTCTTT
-	TRBV3-1/TRBV3-2	TRBJ1-1	TRBD1	CASSQAPGTGYSEAFF	TGTGCCAGCAGCCAAGCGCCGGGGACAGGGTATAGTGAAGCTTTCTTT
-	TRBV18	TRBJ2-3	TRBD1	CASSFYRDRATDTQYF	TGTGCCAGCTCATTTTACCGGGACAGGGCCACAGATACGCAGTATTTT
once	TRBV5-5	TRBJ1-1	TRBD1	CASSSRQGGITEAFF	TGTGCCAGCAGCTCCCGACAGGGGGGGATCACTGAAGCTTTCTTT
-	TRBV12-3/TRBV12-4	TRBJ1-1	-	CASSLQVIAEAFF	TGTGCCAGCAGTCTCCAGGTAATCGCTGAAGCTTTCTTT
-	TRBV28	TRBJ2-2	-	CASSYGGLDTGELFF	TGTGCCAGCAGTTACGGGGGGCTGGACACCGGGGAGCTGTTTTTT
-	TRBV21-1	TRBJ1-1	-	CASSKVKAPGGLNTEAFF	TGTGCCAGCAGCAAAGTTAAGGCGCCAGGGGGTTTGAACACTGAAGCTTTCTTT
-	TRBV5-1	TRBJ2-7	-	CASSSTDYEQYF	TGCGCCAGCAGCTCGACAGACTACGAGCAGTACTTC
-	TRBV7-8	TRBJ2-5	-	CASSFYTGMAETQYF	TGTGCCAGCAGCTTCTACACCGGGATGGCAGAGACCCAGTACTTC
-	TRBV6-5	TRBJ2-1	TRBD2	CASSRGLAGVLFF	TGTGCCAGCAGCCGCGGACTAGCGGGAGTATTATTCTTC
few	TRBV5-4	TRBJ1-4	TRBD1	CASSETGTENEKLFF	TGTGCCAGCAGCGAGACCGGGACAGAGAATGAAAAACTGTTTTTT
-	TRBV5-1	TRBJ1-1	-	CASRGRIEAFF	TGCGCCAGCAGAGGGAGGATTGAAGCTTTCTTT
-	TRBV25-1	TRBJ1-1	TRBD1	CASSEPRGQTEAFF	TGTGCCAGCAGTGAGCCCAGGGGGCAAACTGAAGCTTTCTTT
-	TRBV2	TRBJ1-5	TRBD1	CASRGQGNQPQHF	TGTGCCAGCCGAGGACAGGGCAATCAGCCCCAGCATTTT
once	TRBV10-3	TRBJ2-3	TRBD2	CAISRTSGIGTDTQYF	TGTGCCATCAGCCGGACTAGCGGGATAGGCACAGATACGCAGTATTTT
-	TRBV29-1	TRBJ1-1	TRBD1	CSVAGTGGLNTEAFF	TGCAGCGTTGCCGGGACAGGGGGTTTGAACACTGAAGCTTTCTTT
-	TRBV9	TRBJ1-6	TRBD1	CASSVTTGGSPLHF	TGTGCCAGCAGCGTCACGACAGGGGGATCACCCCTCCACTTT